A selection of T cell receptor beta chains follows, all from one sample in a study of blood T cell repertoires in COVID-19. The table came from immunoSEQ multiplex PCR; TCRdb's copy has only in-frame clones and leaves some out. The sample holds a few hundred thousand clones, around 80% seen once. Sequenced sample: PBMCs or T cells enriched from blood (not recorded which). The receptors here all came from a man aged 35 to 55 who had recovered from COVID-19. CDR3s include the opening cysteine and the closing phenylalanine or tryptophan. A D gene is named only where the DNA matches it firmly. Rows may omit the clone size; those that give it use once, few, many or a size class.

>TRBD2|TRBJ2-1|once|TRBV3-1/TRBV3-2
CASSRGTRGFF
TGTGCCAGCAGCCGTGGGACTAGAGGGTTCTTC
>TRBD1|TRBJ2-2|.|TRBV6-5
CASNYRGPGELFF
TGTGCCAGCAATTACAGGGGGCCCGGGGAGCTGTTTTTT
>.|TRBJ2-1|.|TRBV4-3
CASSRGLLRDNEQFF
TGCGCCAGCAGCCGGGGACTGCTACGTGACAATGAGCAGTTCTTC
>TRBD1|TRBJ1-4|once|TRBV6-5
CASSLDRGQEKLFF
TGTGCCAGCAGTCTGGACAGGGGGCAGGAAAAACTGTTTTTT
>.|TRBJ1-5|.|TRBV28
CASSTTGFQPQHF
TGTGCCAGCAGTACCACAGGCTTTCAGCCCCAGCATTTT
>.|TRBJ1-5|once|TRBV9
CASSVSGTYPDQPQHF
TGTGCCAGCAGCGTTTCAGGAACCTATCCCGACCAGCCCCAGCATTTT
>.|TRBJ1-1|.|TRBV5-1
CASSPGRENTEAFF
TGCGCCAGCAGCCCCGGACGGGAGAACACTGAAGCTTTCTTT
>.|TRBJ1-6|.|TRBV11-3
CASSLDLPGDNSPLHF
TGTGCCAGCAGCTTAGATCTACCAGGGGATAATTCACCCCTCCACTTT
>.|TRBJ1-5|.|TRBV30
CAWSEQGGQPQHF
TGTGCCTGGAGTGAACAGGGCGGACAGCCCCAGCATTTT
>.|TRBJ1-2|.|TRBV4-2
CASSQGAGFYTF
TGTGCCAGCAGCCAAGGAGCCGGGTTCTACACCTTC
>.|TRBJ1-6|.|TRBV7-2
CASSPDRHYNSPLHF
TGTGCCAGCAGTCCTGACAGGCACTATAATTCACCCCTCCACTTT
>.|TRBJ1-2|.|TRBV18
CASSLGQIYGYTF
TGTGCCAGCTCACTTGGACAGATCTATGGCTACACCTTC
>.|TRBJ1-6|.|TRBV12-3/TRBV12-4
CASSFRPYSPLHF
TGTGCCAGCAGTTTTCGTCCTTATTCACCCCTCCACTTT
>.|TRBJ2-1|.|TRBV7-3
CASSSNNEQFF
TGTGCCAGCAGCTCTAACAATGAGCAGTTCTTC
>.|TRBJ2-7|.|TRBV7-3
CASSSQGGSYEQYF
TGTGCCAGCAGCTCCCAAGGGGGATCCTACGAGCAGTACTTC
>TRBD2|TRBJ2-2|once|TRBV5-6
CASSLASGRNTGELFF
TGTGCCAGCAGCTTGGCCAGCGGGAGAAACACCGGGGAGCTGTTTTTT
>TRBD2|TRBJ2-5|.|TRBV29-1
CSVIKGGSGRETQYF
TGCAGCGTTATCAAGGGGGGAAGCGGGAGGGAGACCCAGTACTTC
>TRBD2|TRBJ2-7|.|TRBV6-5
CASSYSSPSGSYEQYF
TGTGCCAGCAGTTACTCGAGCCCTAGCGGTTCCTACGAGCAGTACTTC
>TRBD1|TRBJ2-7|.|TRBV29-1
CSVHNRDSDGEQYF
TGCAGCGTTCACAACCGGGACAGTGACGGGGAGCAGTACTTC
>TRBD1|TRBJ2-1|.|TRBV28
CASDNRGSYNEQFF
TGTGCCAGCGATAACAGGGGTTCCTACAATGAGCAGTTCTTC
>.|TRBJ1-6|.|TRBV12-3/TRBV12-4
CASSLEGGSPLHF
TGTGCCAGCAGTTTGGAAGGCGGTTCACCCCTCCACTTT
>.|TRBJ2-7|.|TRBV28
CASSFPSSSGYEQYF
TGTGCCAGCAGTTTTCCATCGTCGTCAGGCTACGAGCAGTACTTC
>.|TRBJ2-7|.|TRBV19
CASKHRESYEQYF
TGTGCCAGTAAGCACAGGGAGTCCTACGAGCAGTACTTC
>.|TRBJ2-2|.|TRBV2
CASRDRANTGELFF
TGTGCCAGCAGGGACAGAGCGAACACCGGGGAGCTGTTTTTT
>.|TRBJ2-1|.|TRBV7-9
CASSPLDSLLQPSYNEQFF
TGTGCCAGCAGCCCCCTGGACAGCCTGCTACAGCCCTCCTACAATGAGCAGTTCTTC
>.|TRBJ1-1|.|TRBV21-1
CASSKGGDNTEAFF
TGTGCCAGCAGCAAAGGGGGGGACAACACTGAAGCTTTCTTT
>TRBD2|TRBJ2-1|.|TRBV4-1
CASSQDSVRASGISGNEQFF
TGCGCCAGCAGCCAAGATTCCGTCCGGGCTAGCGGGATATCGGGGAATGAGCAGTTCTTC
>.|TRBJ2-5|.|TRBV10-2
CASSAPGETQYF
TGCGCCAGCAGTGCCCCGGGGGAGACCCAGTACTTC
>TRBD1|TRBJ1-6|.|TRBV18
CASTKYGTGDSPLHF
TGTGCCAGCACAAAATACGGGACAGGGGATTCACCCCTCCACTTT